The clone carrying this T cell receptor (beta chain) was found a few times. Its target is not known. The entry originates in a study of cytomegalovirus exposure and HLA in healthy donors. A multiplex PCR was run with 60 Vbeta primers and 13 Jbeta primers. Measured with immunoSEQ multiplex PCR; TCRdb has only the in-frame clones, and not every one. The sample lists around 120,000 clones; over 65% were seen once. Findings and caveats of the study: TCR beta chain V- and J-gene trimming was linked, in a later analysis, to a missense variant in DCLRE1C. Presence/absence analyses assumed roughly uniform sequencing depth across donors. The authors listed approximately 160 TCR beta chains as cytomegalovirus-associated. In a later analysis, compared with equally common non-associated chains, HLA-associated beta chains were more expanded.

CDR1 and CDR2 from the germline V gene are LGHNA and YSLEER. This CDR3 region has 13 residues. The V end was cut by 4 bases, the J end by 7 bases, with 13 bases between. This TCR was recovered from a woman aged 25 to 39 in good health and CMV-seropositive. This rearrangement joins TRBV4-3 to TRBJ2-5; maybe TRBD1 (6 bases). Input material: PBMCs. The CDR3, as DNA: TGCGCCAGCAGCCCCGGGGCAGGGGCGACCCAGTACTTC. Protein: CASSPGAGATQYF.